This TCR beta chain emerged from a study of control samples from healthy donors and cancer patients. Germline V gene lookup returns CDR1 MNHEY and CDR2 SMNVEV (reference sequence). V trimming: 3 bases; J trimming: 3 bases; junction bases outside the gene matches: 7. The CDR3 loop spans 15 amino acids. Using immunoSEQ multiplex PCR, the repertoire was profiled, and TCRdb retains in-frame clones only, with some absent. The sample lists 400,000 to 500,000 clones; over 75% were seen once. The source is a man in his forties or fifties with head and neck cancer. The material sequenced was PBMCs. The chain has TRBV27 and TRBJ2-7; TRBD1 aligns across 8 bases. Here the CDR3 reads CASSLQWGQVYEQYF. The CDR3, as DNA: TGTGCCAGCAGTTTGCAATGGGGACAGGTCTACGAGCAGTACTTC.